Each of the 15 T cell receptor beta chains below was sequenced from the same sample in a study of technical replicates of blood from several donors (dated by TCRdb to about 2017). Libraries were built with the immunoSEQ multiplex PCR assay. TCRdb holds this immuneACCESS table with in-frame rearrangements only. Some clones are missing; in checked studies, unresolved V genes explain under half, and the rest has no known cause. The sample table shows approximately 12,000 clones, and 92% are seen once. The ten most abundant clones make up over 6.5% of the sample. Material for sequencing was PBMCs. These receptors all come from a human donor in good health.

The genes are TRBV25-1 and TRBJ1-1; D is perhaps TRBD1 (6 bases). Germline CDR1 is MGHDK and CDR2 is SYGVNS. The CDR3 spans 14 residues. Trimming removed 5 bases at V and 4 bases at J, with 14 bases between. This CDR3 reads CASSQGQGITEAFF. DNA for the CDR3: TGTGCCAGCAGTCAGGGGCAGGGAATCACTGAAGCTTTCTTT.

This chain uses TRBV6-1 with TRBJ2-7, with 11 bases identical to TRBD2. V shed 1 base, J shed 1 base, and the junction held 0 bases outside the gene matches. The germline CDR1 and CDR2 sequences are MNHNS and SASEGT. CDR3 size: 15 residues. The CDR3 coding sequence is TGTGCCAGCAGTGAAGGACTAGCGGGATCCTACGAGCAGTACTTC. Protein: CASSEGLAGSYEQYF.

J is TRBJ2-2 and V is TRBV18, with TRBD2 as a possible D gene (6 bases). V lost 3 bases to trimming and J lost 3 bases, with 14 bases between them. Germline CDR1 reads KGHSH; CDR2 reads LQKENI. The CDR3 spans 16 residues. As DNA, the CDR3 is TGTGCCAGCTCACCGCGGGGTAGTACATACACCGGGGAGCTGTTTTTT. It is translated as CASSPRGSTYTGELFF.

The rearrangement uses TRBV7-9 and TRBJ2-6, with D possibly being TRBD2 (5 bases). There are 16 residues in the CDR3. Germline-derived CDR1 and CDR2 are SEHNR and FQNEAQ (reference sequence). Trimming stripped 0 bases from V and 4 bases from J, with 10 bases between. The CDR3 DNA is TGTGCCAGCAGCTTAGCTGAGGGTGCGGGGGCCAACGTCCTGACTTTC. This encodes CASSLAEGAGANVLTF.

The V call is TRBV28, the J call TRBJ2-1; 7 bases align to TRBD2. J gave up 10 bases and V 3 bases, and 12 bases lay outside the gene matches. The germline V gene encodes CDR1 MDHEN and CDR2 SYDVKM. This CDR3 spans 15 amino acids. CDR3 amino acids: CASSLGGSTAREQFF. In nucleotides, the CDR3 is TGTGCCAGCAGTTTGGGGGGGAGCACCGCCAGGGAGCAGTTCTTC.

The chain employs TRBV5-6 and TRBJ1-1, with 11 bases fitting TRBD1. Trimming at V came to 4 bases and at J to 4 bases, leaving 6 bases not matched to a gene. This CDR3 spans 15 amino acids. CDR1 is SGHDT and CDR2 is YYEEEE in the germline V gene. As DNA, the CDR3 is TGTGCCAGCAGCCTTGTAGGGACAGGGGGCACTGAAGCTTTCTTT. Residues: CASSLVGTGGTEAFF.

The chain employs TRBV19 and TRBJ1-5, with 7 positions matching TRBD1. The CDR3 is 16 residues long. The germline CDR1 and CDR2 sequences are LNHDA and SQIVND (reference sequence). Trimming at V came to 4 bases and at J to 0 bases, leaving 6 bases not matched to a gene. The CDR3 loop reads CASSRNRGNSNQPQHF. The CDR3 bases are TGTGCCAGTAGTAGAAACAGGGGAAATAGCAATCAGCCCCAGCATTTT.

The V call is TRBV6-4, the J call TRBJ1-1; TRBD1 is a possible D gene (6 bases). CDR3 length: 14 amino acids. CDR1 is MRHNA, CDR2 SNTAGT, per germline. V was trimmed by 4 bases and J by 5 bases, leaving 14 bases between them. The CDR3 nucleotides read TGTGCCAGCAGTGTCCCCAGGGGTGATACTGAAGCTTTCTTT. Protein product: CASSVPRGDTEAFF.

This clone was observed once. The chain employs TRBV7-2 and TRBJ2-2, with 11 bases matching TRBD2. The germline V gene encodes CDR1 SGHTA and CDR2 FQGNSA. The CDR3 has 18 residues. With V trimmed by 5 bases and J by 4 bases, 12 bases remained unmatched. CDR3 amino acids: CASSPRIRLAGGTGELFF. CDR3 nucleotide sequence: TGTGCCAGCAGCCCTCGAATACGCCTAGCGGGAGGCACCGGGGAGCTGTTTTTT.

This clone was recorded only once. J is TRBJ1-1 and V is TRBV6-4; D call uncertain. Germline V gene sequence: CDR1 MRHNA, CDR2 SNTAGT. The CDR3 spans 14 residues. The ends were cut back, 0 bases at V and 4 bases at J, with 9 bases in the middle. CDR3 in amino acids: CASSDSSRGTEAFF. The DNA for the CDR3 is TGTGCCAGCAGTGACTCCTCACGCGGCACTGAAGCTTTCTTT.

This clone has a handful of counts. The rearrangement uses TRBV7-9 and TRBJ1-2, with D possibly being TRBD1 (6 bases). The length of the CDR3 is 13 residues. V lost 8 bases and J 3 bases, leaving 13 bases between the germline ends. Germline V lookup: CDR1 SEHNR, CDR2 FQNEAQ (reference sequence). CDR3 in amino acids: CASGQGRDYGYTF. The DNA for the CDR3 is TGTGCCAGCGGCCAGGGGAGGGACTATGGCTACACCTTC.

Here the CDR3 DNA reads TGCGCCAGCAGCCAAGATCCCAACCGGGCCTACGAGCAGTACTTC. It is translated as CASSQDPNRAYEQYF. The chain joins TRBV4-1 to TRBJ2-7; D not certain. CDR3 size: 15 residues. The V gene lost 0 bases and the J gene lost 2 bases, with 11 bases spanning the gap. Germline V lookup: CDR1 MGHRA, CDR2 YSYEKL.

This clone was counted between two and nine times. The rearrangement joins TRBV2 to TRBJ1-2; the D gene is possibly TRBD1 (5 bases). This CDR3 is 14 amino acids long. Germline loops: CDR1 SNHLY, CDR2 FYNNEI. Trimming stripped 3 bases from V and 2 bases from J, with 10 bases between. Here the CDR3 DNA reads TGTGCCAGCAGTGAGGCGACAGACAACTATGGCTACACCTTC. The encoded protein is CASSEATDNYGYTF.

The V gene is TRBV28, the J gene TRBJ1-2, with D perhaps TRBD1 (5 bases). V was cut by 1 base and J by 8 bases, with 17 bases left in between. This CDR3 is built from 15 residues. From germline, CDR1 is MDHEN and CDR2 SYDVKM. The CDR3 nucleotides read TGTGCCAGCAGTTTATCTGGGGGGGTGGGCTGGGGCTACACCTTC. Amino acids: CASSLSGGVGWGYTF.

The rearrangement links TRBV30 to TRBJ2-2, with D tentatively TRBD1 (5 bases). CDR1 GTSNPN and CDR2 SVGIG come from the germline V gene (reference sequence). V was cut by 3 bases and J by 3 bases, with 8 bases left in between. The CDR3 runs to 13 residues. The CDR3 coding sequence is TGTGCCTGGAGGCGACAGTACACCGGGGAGCTGTTTTTT. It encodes CAWRRQYTGELFF.